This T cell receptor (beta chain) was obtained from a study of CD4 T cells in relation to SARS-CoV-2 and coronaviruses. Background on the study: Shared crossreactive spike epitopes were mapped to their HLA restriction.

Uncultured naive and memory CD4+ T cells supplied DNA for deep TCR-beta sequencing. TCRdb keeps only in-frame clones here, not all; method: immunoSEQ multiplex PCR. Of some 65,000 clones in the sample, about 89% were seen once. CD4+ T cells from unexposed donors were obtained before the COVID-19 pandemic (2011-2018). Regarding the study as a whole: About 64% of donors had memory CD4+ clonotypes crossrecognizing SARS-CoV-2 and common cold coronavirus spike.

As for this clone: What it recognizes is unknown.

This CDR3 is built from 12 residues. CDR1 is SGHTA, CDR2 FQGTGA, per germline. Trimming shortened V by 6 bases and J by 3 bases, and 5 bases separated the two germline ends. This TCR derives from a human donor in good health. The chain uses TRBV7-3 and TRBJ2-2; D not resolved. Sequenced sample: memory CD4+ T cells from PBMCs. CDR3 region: CASSRYTGELFF. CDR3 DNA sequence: TGTGCCAGCAGTCGATACACCGGGGAGCTGTTTTTT.